Described below is a single TCR beta chain sequence and its context. This clone was observed a single time. Its antigen has not been determined. Base qualities are not provided; no much larger clone lies one nucleotide away. Other DNA sequences in this sample translate to the same CDR3. From the cysteine through the phenylalanine, the CDR3 covers 12 amino acids. CDR3 DNA only is kept here, 36 bases in frame from base 1. V and J are truncated by 0 bases and 5 bases respectively, leaving an intervening sequence of 2 bases. CDR1 and CDR2, per the germline V gene, are LGHNA and YNFKEQ. A second Seattle source provided samples from volunteer blood donors who had recovered from COVID-19. The collaborating institutions used their own protocols to collect whole blood in K2EDTA tubes. For TCRbeta analysis, collaborator samples were shipped as frozen whole blood, as isolated PBMCs, or as DNA extracted from either sample type.

TCRbeta CDR3 regions were amplified from genomic DNA using the immunoSEQ Assay, a bias-controlled multiplex PCR. Per the authors' processing: Nucleated cell counts per sample were estimated from amplification of reference gene primers within the assay. Sequence reads were collapsed and filtered to measure the absolute abundance of every unique TCRbeta CDR3 rearrangement. For each sample, productive Simpson clonality was calculated by taking the square root of Simpson's diversity index across productive rearrangements. TCRdb re-hosts the immuneACCESS table, in-frame sequences only. Its copies lack some clones; in the studies checked, an unresolved V gene accounts for under half of them, and the cause for the rest is not known. For V, J and clone size, that table is used; D and trimming come from the DNA. Present in this sample are 200,000 to 250,000 clones, approximately 84% of which were seen just once. Together, the top ten hold 3% of the sample.

The data were obtained in a study of blood T cell repertoires in COVID-19 (dated by TCRdb to the early 2020s). As for the study more broadly: Samples from collaborators originated in the United States, Italy and Spain and spanned both the acute and convalescent phases of COVID-19. The material from the prospective study consisted of cDNA or gDNA derived from T cells, B-cell-depleted T cells, or PBMCs. Deeply sampled blood TCRbeta repertoires from subjects exposed to, actively infected with, or recovered from COVID-19 were included in the dataset. A freely available public database, intended as a resource for researchers studying the immune response to SARS-CoV-2, is where the repertoires were released. Samples were obtained from the ongoing ImmuneRACE study (first 160 participants) and from over a thousand subjects provided by 6 global collaborators. Nearly every sample came with metadata listing a de-identified subject ID, COVID-19 status, age in years and sex. Where HLA class I and class II types were available, the types were taken from metadata supplied by the sample provider, not from assay-based typing.

Broad study findings and their caveats: How much clinical and demographic metadata was included differed by source and by participant, and the metadata was provided uncurated.

The chain is assembled from TRBV4-2 and TRBJ2-1; the D gene assignment is ambiguous. Sequencing input: peripheral blood. The sequence derives from a woman aged 25 to 39 who had recovered from COVID-19. The nucleotides read TGTGCCAGCAGCCAAGATAACAATGAGCAGTTCTTC. Translated, this is CASSQDNNEQFF.